This T cell receptor (beta chain) was identified in a study of blood T cell repertoires in COVID-19 (dated by TCRdb to 2019 to 2021). For the wider study: Samples from collaborators originated in the United States, Italy and Spain and spanned both the acute and convalescent phases of COVID-19. The dataset comprised deeply sampled blood TCRbeta repertoires from subjects exposed to, actively infected with, or recovered from COVID-19. Samples were obtained from the ongoing ImmuneRACE study (first 160 participants) and from about 1,300 subjects provided by 6 global collaborators. The material from the prospective study consisted of cDNA or gDNA derived from T cells, B-cell-depleted T cells, or PBMCs. Where available, HLA class I and class II types were obtained from metadata supplied by the sample provider rather than from assay-based typing. The repertoires were released in a freely available public database meant as a resource for research on the immune response to SARS-CoV-2. Sample metadata almost always included a de-identified subject ID, COVID-19 status, age in years and sex. Broader findings and caveats from the paper: The amount of clinical and demographic metadata varied by source and participant and was provided uncurated.

As to this clone: Its antigen target is currently unknown. The record has no base qualities; no much larger clone is one base away.

Spanning cysteine to phenylalanine, the CDR3 consists of 18 amino acids. The read is trimmed to its CDR3 DNA, 54 bases read in frame from base 1. For CDR1 and CDR2, the germline V gene lists SGHTA and FQGNSA. Trimmed from V: 1 base; trimmed from J: 1 base; junction bases lacking a gene match: 10. Participants in the prospective study were aged roughly 18 to 95 years, lived in about two dozen United States geographic areas, and enrolled through a virtual design. In the prospective study, cohorts were assigned on the basis of participant-reported clinical history obtained from a screening survey and a study questionnaire. Recovered participants in ImmuneRACE Cohort 3 were defined by two consecutive negative NP/OP PCR tests, clearance by a healthcare professional, or resolution of symptoms. Mobile phlebotomists in the prospective study collected whole blood, serum and a nasopharyngeal or oropharyngeal swab from every participant. Over an approximately 2-month period, participants in the prospective study had the option of providing additional blood draws and questionnaires. Blood samples from the prospective study were shipped frozen or at room temperature prior to DNA extraction.

The immunoSEQ Assay, a bias-controlled multiplex PCR, was used to amplify TCRbeta CDR3 regions from genomic DNA. The authors' pipeline ran thus. Within the assay, amplification of reference gene primers was used to estimate how many nucleated cells each sample contained. To quantify the absolute abundance of each unique TCRbeta CDR3 rearrangement, sequence reads were collapsed and filtered. Productive Simpson clonality was computed per sample as the square root of Simpson's diversity index over productive rearrangements. The immuneACCESS repertoire file appears here via TCRdb, limited to in-frame rearrangements. These files lack a portion of the clones; in checked studies, under half of the deficit traces to unresolved V genes, and the cause of the others is not known. The DNA was the basis for D and trimming; V, J and clone size are from that table. For this sample there are 280,000 or so clones; roughly 85% appear just once. In total, the top ten clones hold about 5.5% of the sample.

Sequenced sample: PBMCs or T cells enriched from blood (not recorded which). The clonotype originates from a woman aged 40 to 50 who had recovered from COVID-19. The chain employs TRBV7-2 and TRBJ1-3; the central 7 bases match TRBD1. CDR3 region: CASSLGPSGRGSGNTIYF. The DNA sequence follows: TGTGCCAGCAGCTTAGGCCCCTCGGGCAGGGGGTCTGGAAACACCATATATTTT.